The rows below give T cell receptor beta chains drawn from one sample of a study of OX40 agonist ivuxolimab in advanced cancers. Clones were read by immunoSEQ multiplex PCR, and TCRdb kept only the in-frame ones, dropping some. The table records over 25,000 clones, about 85% of them present only once. Specimen: CD4+ or CD8+ T cells sorted from blood, collected in a trial of the OX40 agonist ivuxolimab. These receptors all come from an adult with an advanced solid tumor such as melanoma, head and neck, liver or kidney cancer. The CDR3 runs from the conserved cysteine through the conserved F or W. The order of the fields is D gene, CDR3 length, J gene, V gene, CDR3 protein, CDR3 DNA. D genes are given only for firm matches.

D gene: .
CDR3 length: 16
J gene: TRBJ1-1
V gene: TRBV14
CDR3 protein: CASSPLGGEFYTEAFF
CDR3 DNA: TGTGCCAGCAGCCCCCTGGGAGGGGAATTTTATACTGAAGCTTTCTTT

D gene: .
CDR3 length: 16
J gene: TRBJ1-5
V gene: TRBV7-9
CDR3 protein: CASSLVGGIGNQPQHF
CDR3 DNA: TGTGCCAGCAGCTTAGTAGGGGGGATCGGCAATCAGCCCCAGCATTTT

D gene: TRBD2
CDR3 length: 18
J gene: TRBJ2-2
V gene: TRBV7-9
CDR3 protein: CASSHTSGLAVNTGELFF
CDR3 DNA: TGTGCCAGCAGTCACACCTCGGGACTAGCGGTGAACACCGGGGAGCTGTTTTTT

D gene: .
CDR3 length: 14
J gene: TRBJ1-4
V gene: TRBV5-7
CDR3 protein: CASSLLSSGEKLFF
CDR3 DNA: TGTGCCAGCAGCTTATTATCTTCGGGTGAAAAACTGTTTTTT

D gene: TRBD1
CDR3 length: 14
J gene: TRBJ2-1
V gene: TRBV29-1
CDR3 protein: CSVDGTGIYNEQFF
CDR3 DNA: TGCAGCGTTGACGGGACAGGGATCTACAATGAGCAGTTCTTC

D gene: .
CDR3 length: 10
J gene: TRBJ2-6
V gene: TRBV7-2
CDR3 protein: CASSSNVLTF
CDR3 DNA: TGTGCCAGCAGCTCTAACGTCCTGACTTTC

D gene: .
CDR3 length: 12
J gene: TRBJ2-7
V gene: TRBV15
CDR3 protein: CATSRSGEQQYF
CDR3 DNA: TGTGCCACCAGCAGGTCTGGGGAACAGCAGTACTTC

D gene: .
CDR3 length: 15
J gene: TRBJ2-2
V gene: TRBV7-9
CDR3 protein: CASSLMRGNTGELFF
CDR3 DNA: TGTGCCAGCAGCTTAATGAGAGGGAACACCGGGGAGCTGTTTTTT

D gene: TRBD2
CDR3 length: 14
J gene: TRBJ2-7
V gene: TRBV7-2
CDR3 protein: CASSFSGTAYEQYF
CDR3 DNA: TGTGCCAGCAGCTTTAGCGGGACGGCCTACGAGCAGTACTTC

D gene: .
CDR3 length: 13
J gene: TRBJ2-3
V gene: TRBV30
CDR3 protein: CAWSLTGGDTQYF
CDR3 DNA: TGTGCCTGGAGTTTGACGGGCGGGGATACGCAGTATTTT

D gene: TRBD1
CDR3 length: 14
J gene: TRBJ1-6
V gene: TRBV6-5
CDR3 protein: CASTDRGLYSPLHF
CDR3 DNA: TGTGCCAGCACGGACAGGGGGCTCTATTCACCCCTCCACTTT

D gene: .
CDR3 length: 15
J gene: TRBJ1-5
V gene: TRBV4-1
CDR3 protein: CASSQVLTNNQPQHF
CDR3 DNA: TGCGCCAGCAGCCAAGTACTGACTAACAATCAGCCCCAGCATTTT

D gene: TRBD1
CDR3 length: 20
J gene: TRBJ2-1
V gene: TRBV4-3
CDR3 protein: CASSQDMQWSGQGSYNEQFF
CDR3 DNA: TGCGCCAGCAGCCAAGATATGCAATGGTCCGGACAGGGGTCCTACAATGAGCAGTTCTTC

D gene: TRBD2
CDR3 length: 15
J gene: TRBJ2-5
V gene: TRBV5-1
CDR3 protein: CASSPSGGTQETQYF
CDR3 DNA: TGCGCCAGCAGCCCGAGCGGGGGGACACAAGAGACCCAGTACTTC

D gene: TRBD2
CDR3 length: 15
J gene: TRBJ2-7
V gene: TRBV7-9
CDR3 protein: CASSPGARAGGEQYF
CDR3 DNA: TGTGCCAGCAGCCCAGGGGCCAGGGCGGGGGGCGAGCAGTACTTC

D gene: .
CDR3 length: 13
J gene: TRBJ1-1
V gene: TRBV27
CDR3 protein: CASSQLMNTEAFF
CDR3 DNA: TGTGCCAGCAGCCAATTAATGAACACTGAAGCTTTCTTT